A selection of T cell receptor beta chains follows, all from one sample in a study of post-analysis software for immune sequencing data. TCRdb itself ran the PCR reads through MiXCR, one entry per CDR3 protein. The sample contains 350,000 to 500,000 distinct CDR3 sequences, 35% to 45% of which appear only once. The source material was blood. The receptors were gathered from a girl aged 2 to 9 with multiple sclerosis. Each CDR3 is given with its conserved first and last residue. A D gene is named only where the DNA matches it firmly. Clone size is given for some rows only: seen once, a few or many times, or a class if the clone is expanded.

>once|TRBD2|TRBJ2-1|TRBV20-1
TGCAGTGCCAGTCTACTAGCGGGAGGCCCCAATGAGCAGTTCTTC
CSASLLAGGPNEQFF
>NA|NA|TRBJ2-3|TRBV20-1
TGCAGTGCTAGAATTGGACCGGGGACAGATACGCAGTATTTT
CSARIGPGTDTQYF
>NA|TRBD2|TRBJ2-1|TRBV10-3
TGTGCCATCAGTGAGTCGTTTGGGCTAGCGGGATTCAGCTCCTACAATGAGCAGTTCTTC
CAISESFGLAGFSSYNEQFF
>once|TRBD1|TRBJ1-1|TRBV4-3
TGCGCCAGCAGCCAACAGGGACAGGGAGAAGTTTTCTTT
CASSQQGQGEVFF
>NA|TRBD2|TRBJ2-7|TRBV7-2
TGTGCCAGCAGCGCCGAACTAGCGGGAAGGGGCTCCTACAATGAGCAGTACTTC
CASSAELAGRGSYNEQYF
>NA|TRBD2|TRBJ2-3|TRBV10-3
TGTGCCATCAGTGAGCCCACCGGGACTAGCGGGAGTCTCCCCGGAGATACGCAGTATTTT
CAISEPTGTSGSLPGDTQYF
>NA|TRBD2|TRBJ2-1|TRBV3-1
TGTGCCAGCAGCCAAGATCTCCTAGCGGGGACGAATGAGCAGTTCTTC
CASSQDLLAGTNEQFF
>few|TRBD1|TRBJ1-5|TRBV5-5
TGTGCCAGCAGCTCCGGACAGGGAATCGTGGGCAATCAGCCCCAGCATTTT
CASSSGQGIVGNQPQHF
>many|NA|TRBJ2-7|TRBV29-1
TGCAGCGTTGAAGCTGCCTACGAGCAGTACTTC
CSVEAAYEQYF
>NA|NA|TRBJ2-5|TRBV6-5
TGTGCCAGCAGTTACGACTACGGGGGCAGATACGGGGGAGAGACCCAGTACTTC
CASSYDYGGRYGGETQYF
>once|NA|TRBJ1-1|TRBV13
TGTGCCAGCAGCTTAGCTCCGTACAGGGAAGCCGATGAAGCTTTCTTT
CASSLAPYREADEAFF
>few|NA|TRBJ2-2|TRBV15
TGTGCCACCAGCATCTCTCCAGGGGTTGGTGCCGGGGAGCTGTTTTTT
CATSISPGVGAGELFF
>NA|NA|TRBJ2-7|TRBV3-1
TGTGCCAGCAGCCCCTTTGAGGGCTACGAGCAGTACTTC
CASSPFEGYEQYF
>NA|NA|TRBJ2-3|TRBV20-1
TGCAGTACCCCCAGTCCGGGACTGGATTACACAGATACGCAGTATTTT
CSTPSPGLDYTDTQYF
>NA|NA|TRBJ2-1|TRBV27
TGTGCCAGCAGTTTATCAGACTCGAGCTCCTACAATGAGCAGTTCTTC
CASSLSDSSSYNEQFF
>NA|NA|TRBJ2-6|TRBV2
TGTGCCAGCAGTGCCCCCTCCCTAAGGGGGGCCAACGTCCTGACTTTC
CASSAPSLRGANVLTF
>few|NA|TRBJ2-3|TRBV20-1
TGCAGTGCTAGATCCTGGGACTCCACAGATACGCAGTATTTT
CSARSWDSTDTQYF
>NA|TRBD2|TRBJ2-3|TRBV3-1
TGTGCCAGCAGCCAAGATTACTGGACTAGCGGGGGAGATACGCAGTATTTT
CASSQDYWTSGGDTQYF
>NA|NA|TRBJ2-7|TRBV5-1
TGCGCCAGCAGCTTCGGGATTGGGTACGAGCAGTACTTC
CASSFGIGYEQYF
>NA|TRBD2|TRBJ2-7|TRBV4-2
TGTGCCAGCAGCCAGGTCTTGGGGCTAGCGGGACGCGAGCAGTACTTC
CASSQVLGLAGREQYF
>few|NA|TRBJ1-2|TRBV28
TGTGCCAGCAGTTCTATACGGCGGCGGGCCTACACCTTC
CASSSIRRRAYTF
>few|NA|TRBJ1-2|TRBV10-3
TGTGCCATCAGTGTGCGAGACGGAGGCGGCTACACCTTC
CAISVRDGGGYTF
>NA|TRBD1|TRBJ2-5|TRBV4-1
TGCGCCAGCAGCCAAGATCGGGACAGGGCGAGGGAGACCCAGTACTTC
CASSQDRDRARETQYF
>NA|NA|TRBJ1-2|TRBV30
TGTGCCTGGAGTTTAGGTGGTGACTATGGCTACACCTTC
CAWSLGGDYGYTF
>NA|NA|TRBJ1-1|TRBV3-1
TGTGCCAGCAGCCAGACAGTAATGAACACTGAAGCTTTCTTT
CASSQTVMNTEAFF
>NA|TRBD2|TRBJ2-5|TRBV20-1
TGCAGTGCTAGAGAAGGTGGGCTAGCGGAAGAGACCCAGTACTTC
CSAREGGLAEETQYF
>NA|TRBD1|TRBJ2-7|TRBV6-1
TGTGCCAGCAGTACCACCGTACGCCGGGACAGGGCCTGCGAGCAGTACTTC
CASSTTVRRDRACEQYF
>many|TRBD2|TRBJ2-1|TRBV6-5
TGTGCCAGCAGCCCAGCGACTAGCGGAGGACGTGATGAGCAGTTCTTC
CASSPATSGGRDEQFF
>few|NA|TRBJ1-2|TRBV20-1
TGCAGTGCTACCAACCAGGGGAACTATGGCTACACCTTC
CSATNQGNYGYTF
>NA|TRBD1|TRBJ1-5|TRBV5-5
TGTGCCAGCAGCCATCGGACAGGGGACGTTCAGCCCCAGCATTTT
CASSHRTGDVQPQHF
>once|NA|TRBJ2-1|TRBV7-9
TGTGCCAGCAGCTGGGGGACTCGAGAGGGTGAGCAGTTCTTC
CASSWGTREGEQFF
>NA|NA|TRBJ2-3|TRBV20-1
TGCAGTGCTAGAGATAGGCGTAGCGGCACAGATACGCAGTATTTT
CSARDRRSGTDTQYF